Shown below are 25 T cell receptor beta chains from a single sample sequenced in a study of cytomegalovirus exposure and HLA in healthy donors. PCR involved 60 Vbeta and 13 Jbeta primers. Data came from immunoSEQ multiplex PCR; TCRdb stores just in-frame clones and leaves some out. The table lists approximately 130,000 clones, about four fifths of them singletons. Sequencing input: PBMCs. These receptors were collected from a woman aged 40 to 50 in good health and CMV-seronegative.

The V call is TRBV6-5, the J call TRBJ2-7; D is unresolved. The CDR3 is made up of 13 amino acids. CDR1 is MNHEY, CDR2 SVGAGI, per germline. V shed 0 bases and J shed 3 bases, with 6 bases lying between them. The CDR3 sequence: CASSYSSRYEQYF. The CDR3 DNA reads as TGTGCCAGCAGTTACTCGAGTCGCTACGAGCAGTACTTC.

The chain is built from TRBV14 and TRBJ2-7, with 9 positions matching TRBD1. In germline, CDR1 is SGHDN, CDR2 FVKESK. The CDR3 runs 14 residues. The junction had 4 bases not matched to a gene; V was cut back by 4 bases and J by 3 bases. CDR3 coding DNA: TGTGCCAGCAGCCCGGACAGGGGTTACTACGAGCAGTACTTC. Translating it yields CASSPDRGYYEQYF. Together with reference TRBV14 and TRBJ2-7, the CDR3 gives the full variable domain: EAGVTQFPSHSVIEKGQTVTLRCDPISGHDNLYWYRRVMGKEIKFLLHFVKESKQDESGMPNNRFLAERTGGTYSTLKVQPAELEDSGVYFCASSPDRGYYEQYFGPGTRLTVT.

In DNA form, the CDR3 reads TGTGCCAGCAGTGAATCCCCTCGCAGGGGCACCGGGGAGCTGTTTTTT. It is translated as CASSESPRRGTGELFF. J is TRBJ2-2 and V is TRBV25-1; possibly TRBD1 for D (6 bases). Germline CDR1 is MGHDK and CDR2 is SYGVNS. Deletions cut 1 base from V and 4 bases from J, with 13 bases between. The CDR3 is made up of 16 amino acids.

The CDR3 DNA follows: TGCGCCAGCACCCTTGGGAGTACGGGGAACACTGAAGCTTTCTTT. It encodes CASTLGSTGNTEAFF. This chain joins TRBV5-1 and TRBJ1-1; no clear D. From germline, CDR1 is SGHRS and CDR2 YFSETQ. V shed 6 bases and J shed 1 base, with 16 bases lying between them. The CDR3 consists of 15 residues.

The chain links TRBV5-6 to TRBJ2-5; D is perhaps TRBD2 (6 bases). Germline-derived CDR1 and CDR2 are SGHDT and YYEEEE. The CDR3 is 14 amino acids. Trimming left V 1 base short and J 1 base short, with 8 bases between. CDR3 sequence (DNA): TGTGCCAGCAGCTTGAGGAGGGGCCAAGAGACCCAGTACTTC. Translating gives CASSLRRGQETQYF.

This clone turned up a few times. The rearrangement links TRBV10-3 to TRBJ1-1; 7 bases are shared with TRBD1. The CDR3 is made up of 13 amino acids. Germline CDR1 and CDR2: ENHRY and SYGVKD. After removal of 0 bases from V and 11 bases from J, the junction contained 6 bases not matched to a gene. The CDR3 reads CAISESKGARAFF. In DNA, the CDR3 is TGTGCCATCAGTGAGTCTAAGGGGGCCCGGGCTTTCTTT.

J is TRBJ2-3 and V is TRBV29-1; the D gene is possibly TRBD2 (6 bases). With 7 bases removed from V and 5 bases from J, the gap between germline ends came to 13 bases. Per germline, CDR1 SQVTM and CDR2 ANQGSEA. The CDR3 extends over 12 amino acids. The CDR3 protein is CSAIPGGDTQYF. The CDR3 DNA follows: TGCAGCGCCATCCCCGGGGGAGATACGCAGTATTTT.

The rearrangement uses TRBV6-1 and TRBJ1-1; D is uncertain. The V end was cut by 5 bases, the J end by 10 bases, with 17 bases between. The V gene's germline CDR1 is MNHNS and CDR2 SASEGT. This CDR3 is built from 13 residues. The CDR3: CASSSPLRERAFF. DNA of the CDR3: TGTGCCAGCAGTTCCCCCCTACGTGAAAGAGCTTTCTTT.

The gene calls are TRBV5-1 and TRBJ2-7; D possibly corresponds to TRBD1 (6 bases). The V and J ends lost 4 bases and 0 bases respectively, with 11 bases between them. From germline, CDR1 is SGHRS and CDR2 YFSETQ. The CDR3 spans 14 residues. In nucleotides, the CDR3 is TGCGCCAGCAGCCCGGGACACAGCTCCTACGAGCAGTACTTC. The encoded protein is CASSPGHSSYEQYF.

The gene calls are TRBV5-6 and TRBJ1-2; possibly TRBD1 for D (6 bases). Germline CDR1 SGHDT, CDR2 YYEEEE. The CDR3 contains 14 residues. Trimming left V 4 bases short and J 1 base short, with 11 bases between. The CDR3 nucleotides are TGTGCCAGCAGCATCACAGGGATTAACTATGGCTACACCTTC. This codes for CASSITGINYGYTF.

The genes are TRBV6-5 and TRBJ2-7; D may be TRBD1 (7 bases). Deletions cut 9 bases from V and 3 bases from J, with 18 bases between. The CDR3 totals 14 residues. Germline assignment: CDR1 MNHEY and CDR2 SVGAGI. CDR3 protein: CASQSGDSHYEQYF. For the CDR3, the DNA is TGTGCCAGTCAATCGGGGGACAGCCACTACGAGCAGTACTTC.

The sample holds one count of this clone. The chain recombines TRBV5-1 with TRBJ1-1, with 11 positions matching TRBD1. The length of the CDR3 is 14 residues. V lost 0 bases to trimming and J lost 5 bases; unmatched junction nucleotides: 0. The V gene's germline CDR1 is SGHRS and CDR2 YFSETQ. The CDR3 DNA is TGCGCCAGCAGCTTGGGGGACAGGGGGACTGAAGCTTTCTTT. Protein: CASSLGDRGTEAFF.

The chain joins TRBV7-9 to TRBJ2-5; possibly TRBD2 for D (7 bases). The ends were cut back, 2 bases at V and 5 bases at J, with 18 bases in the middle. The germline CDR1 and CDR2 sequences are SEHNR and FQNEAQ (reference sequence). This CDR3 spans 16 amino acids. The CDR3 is CASSLRGEGASETQYF. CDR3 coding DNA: TGTGCCAGCAGCTTAAGGGGGGAGGGAGCGTCGGAGACCCAGTACTTC.

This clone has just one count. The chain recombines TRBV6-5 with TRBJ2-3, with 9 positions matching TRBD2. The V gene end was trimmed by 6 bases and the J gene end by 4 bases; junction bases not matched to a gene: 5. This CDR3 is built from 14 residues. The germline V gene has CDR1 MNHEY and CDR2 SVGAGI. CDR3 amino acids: CASSQGLAADTQYF. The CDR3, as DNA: TGTGCCAGCAGCCAGGGACTAGCCGCAGATACGCAGTATTTT.

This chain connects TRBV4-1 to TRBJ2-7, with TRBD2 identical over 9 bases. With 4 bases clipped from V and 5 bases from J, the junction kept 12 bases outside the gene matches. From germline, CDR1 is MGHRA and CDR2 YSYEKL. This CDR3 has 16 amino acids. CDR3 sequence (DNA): TGCGCCAGCAGCCTCCGACCACAAGCGGGGGGTGACGAGCAGTACTTC. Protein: CASSLRPQAGGDEQYF.

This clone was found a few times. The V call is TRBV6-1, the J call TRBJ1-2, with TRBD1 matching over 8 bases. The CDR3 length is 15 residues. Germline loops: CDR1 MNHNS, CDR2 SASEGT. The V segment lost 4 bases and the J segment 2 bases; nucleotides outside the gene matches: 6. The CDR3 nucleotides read TGTGCCAGCAGTGTCGACAGGGGCAGAAACTATGGCTACACCTTC. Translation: CASSVDRGRNYGYTF.

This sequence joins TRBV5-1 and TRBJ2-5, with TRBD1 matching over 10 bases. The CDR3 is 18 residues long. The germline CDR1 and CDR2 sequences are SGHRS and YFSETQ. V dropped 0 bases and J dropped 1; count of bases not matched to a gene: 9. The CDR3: CASSLGGQGIMSQETQYF. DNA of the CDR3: TGCGCCAGCAGCTTGGGGGGACAGGGGATAATGTCCCAAGAGACCCAGTACTTC.

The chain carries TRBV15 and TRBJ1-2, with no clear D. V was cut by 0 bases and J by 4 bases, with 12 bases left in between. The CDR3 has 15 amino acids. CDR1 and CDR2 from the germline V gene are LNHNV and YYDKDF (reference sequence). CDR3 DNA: TGTGCCACCAGCAGAGACAGGTCCTACGCCTATGGCTACACCTTC. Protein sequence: CATSRDRSYAYGYTF.

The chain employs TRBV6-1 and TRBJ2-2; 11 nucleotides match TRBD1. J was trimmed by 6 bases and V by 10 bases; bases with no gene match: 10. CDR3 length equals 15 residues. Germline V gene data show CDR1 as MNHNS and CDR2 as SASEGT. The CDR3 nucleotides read TGTGCCACCGCCCGGGCGGGACAGGGGGCCGGGGAGCTGTTTTTT. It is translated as CATARAGQGAGELFF.

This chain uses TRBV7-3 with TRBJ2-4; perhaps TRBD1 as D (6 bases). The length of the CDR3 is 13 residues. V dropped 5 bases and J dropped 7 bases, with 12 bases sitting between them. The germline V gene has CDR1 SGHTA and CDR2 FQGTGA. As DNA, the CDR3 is TGTGCCAGCAGCCGAGGGACAAATAACATTCAGTACTTC. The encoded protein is CASSRGTNNIQYF.

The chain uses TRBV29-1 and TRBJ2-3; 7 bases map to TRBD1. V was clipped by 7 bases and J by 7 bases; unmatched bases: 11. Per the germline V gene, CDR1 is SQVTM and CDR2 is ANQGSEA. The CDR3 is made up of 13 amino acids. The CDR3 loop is CSDRISGGYTQYF. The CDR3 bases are TGCAGCGATCGAATATCAGGGGGATATACGCAGTATTTT.

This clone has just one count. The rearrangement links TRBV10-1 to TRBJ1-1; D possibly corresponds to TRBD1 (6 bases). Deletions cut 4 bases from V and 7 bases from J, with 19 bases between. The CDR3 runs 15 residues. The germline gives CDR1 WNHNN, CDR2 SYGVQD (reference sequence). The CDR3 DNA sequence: TGCGCCAGCAGTGTAGGCGCCGGGACACCAAGTGAAGCTTTCTTT. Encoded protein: CASSVGAGTPSEAFF.

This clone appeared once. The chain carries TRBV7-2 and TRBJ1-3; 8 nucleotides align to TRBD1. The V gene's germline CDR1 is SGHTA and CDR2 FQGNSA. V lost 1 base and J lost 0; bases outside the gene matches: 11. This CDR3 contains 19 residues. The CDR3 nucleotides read TGTGCCAGCAGCTTAGTCACTCAGGGGGCTACACCCTCTGGAAACACCATATATTTT. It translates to CASSLVTQGATPSGNTIYF.

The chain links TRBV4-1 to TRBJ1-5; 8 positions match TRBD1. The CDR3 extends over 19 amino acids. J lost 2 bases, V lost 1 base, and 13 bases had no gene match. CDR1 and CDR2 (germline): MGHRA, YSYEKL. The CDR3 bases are TGCGCCAGCAGCCAAGTTCCCAGGGGGCAGGGGGGGGGCAATCAGCCCCAGCATTTT. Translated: CASSQVPRGQGGGNQPQHF.

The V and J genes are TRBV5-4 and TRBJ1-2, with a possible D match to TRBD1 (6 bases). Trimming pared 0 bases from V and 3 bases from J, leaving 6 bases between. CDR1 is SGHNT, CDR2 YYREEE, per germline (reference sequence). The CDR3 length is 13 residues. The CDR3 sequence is CASSLDRDYGYTF. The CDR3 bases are TGTGCCAGCAGCTTGGACAGGGACTATGGCTACACCTTC.